This passage covers 28 T cell receptor beta chains from one sample sequenced in a study of blood T cell repertoires in COVID-19. This table comes from immunoSEQ multiplex PCR, and its TCRdb copy is limited to in-frame clones, with some not included. The sample lists 250,000 to 300,000 clones; roughly 90% were seen once. The specimen sequenced was peripheral blood. The origin of the receptors is a woman in her thirties with COVID-19, enrolled during active disease.

The rearrangement uses TRBV2 and TRBJ1-5; 12 nucleotides align to TRBD1. Germline CDR1 SNHLY, CDR2 FYNNEI. The CDR3 is 15 amino acids. V was clipped by 6 bases and J by 5 bases; unmatched bases: 5. The CDR3 reads CASRGTGGADQPQHF. CDR3 nucleotide sequence: TGTGCCAGCAGGGGGACAGGGGGCGCGGATCAGCCCCAGCATTTT. The complete variable domain, with remaining parts taken from reference TRBV2 and TRBJ1-5, reads EPEVTQTPSHQVTQMGQEVILRCVPISNHLYFYWYRQILGQKVEFLVSFYNNEISEKSEIFDDQFSVERPDGSNFTLKIRSTKLEDSAMYFCASRGTGGADQPQHFGDGTRLSIL.

V usage is TRBV19 and J usage is TRBJ2-3; D may be TRBD2 (6 bases). This CDR3 has 14 residues. CDR1 is LNHDA and CDR2 is SQIVND in the germline V gene (reference sequence). V was trimmed by 1 base and J by 5 bases, leaving 10 bases between them. DNA of the CDR3: TGTGCCAGTAGTATAGTGGTAGCGGTAGATACGCAGTATTTT. This gives the protein CASSIVVAVDTQYF.

The rearrangement joins TRBV5-3 to TRBJ2-1; D perhaps matches TRBD2 (6 bases). TRBV5-3 carries the ORF label, with uncertain function. CDR3 length equals 14 residues. The V end was cut by 7 bases, the J end by 0 bases, with 11 bases between. The chain's CDR3 is CARPGVSSYNEQFF. Written as DNA, the CDR3 is TGTGCCAGACCGGGGGTTAGCTCCTACAATGAGCAGTTCTTC.

This clone was recorded once. The chain combines TRBV2 with TRBJ1-2, with D possibly being TRBD1 (6 bases). Trimming cost V 4 bases and J 3 bases, with 9 bases left between them. The CDR3 has 13 amino acids. Germline V lookup: CDR1 SNHLY, CDR2 FYNNEI. The CDR3 nucleotides read TGTGCCAGCAGTGGTACAGGGTACTATGGCTACACCTTC. It encodes CASSGTGYYGYTF.

This clone has a single count. This chain links TRBV7-2 with TRBJ2-5, with 9 positions matching TRBD2. The ends lost 3 bases at V and 9 bases at J; junction bases unmatched: 8. CDR1 is SGHTA, CDR2 FQGNSA, per germline. This CDR3 is 14 amino acids long. The CDR3 region is CASSFSGGGASQYF. As DNA, the CDR3 is TGTGCCAGCAGCTTCTCGGGCGGGGGGGCGTCCCAGTACTTC.

J is TRBJ2-5 and V is TRBV11-2, with D possibly matching TRBD1 (5 bases). The J call may be wrong; the DNA end is better matched by TRBJ2-7. This CDR3 contains 14 residues. Germline V lookup: CDR1 SGHAT, CDR2 FQNNGV. CDR3 sequence reads: CASSWGRFGYEQYF. The CDR3 DNA follows: TGTGCCAGCAGCTGGGGCAGGTTCGGCTACGAGCAGTACTTC.

CDR3 in DNA: TGCGCCAGCAGTCAAGGGTGTGGGGCGCCGAGCAATCAGCCCCAGCATTTT. This gives the protein CASSQGCGAPSNQPQHF. The chain links TRBV23-1 to TRBJ1-5; TRBD1 is a possible D gene (5 bases). TRBV23-1 is assigned to the ORF class and has an uncertain function. This CDR3 spans 17 amino acids. V was cut by 2 bases and J by 1 base, with 15 bases left in between.

This clone was seen once. The chain recombines TRBV19 with TRBJ1-5, with unresolved D. Trimming shortened V by 3 bases and J by 7 bases, and 7 bases separated the two germline ends. CDR1 LNHDA and CDR2 SQIVND come from the germline V gene (reference sequence). The CDR3 is made up of 12 amino acids. The CDR3 DNA is TGTGCCAGTAGTATTCCGGGGCAGCCCCAGCATTTT. As protein: CASSIPGQPQHF.

V is TRBV18 and J is TRBJ2-2; weak D call: TRBD2 (5 bases). Trimming took off 0 bases at V and 0 bases at J, with 8 bases between the two ends. Germline CDR1 KGHSH, CDR2 LQKENI. The CDR3 covers 16 residues. Here the CDR3 DNA reads TGTGCCAGCTCACCACCGACTATCCCGAACACCGGGGAGCTGTTTTTT. This encodes CASSPPTIPNTGELFF.

This clone was seen a handful of times. The rearrangement joins TRBV4-2 to TRBJ2-3; D is possibly TRBD2 (6 bases). Trimming cost V 2 bases and J 0 bases, with 15 bases left between them. Germline V lookup: CDR1 LGHNA, CDR2 YNFKEQ. There are 17 residues in the CDR3. The CDR3: CASSQRPAGQSTDTQYF. CDR3 nucleotide sequence: TGTGCCAGCAGCCAAAGGCCAGCGGGCCAAAGCACAGATACGCAGTATTTT.

This sequence joins TRBV6-2 or TRBV6-3 and TRBJ1-5; D gene ambiguous. V was pared by 6 bases and J by 5 bases, with 23 bases between. CDR3 length: 17 residues. Germline assignment: CDR1 MNHEY and CDR2 SVGEGT. CDR3 amino acids: CASSQRGYGSRDQPQHF. CDR3 nucleotide sequence: TGTGCCAGCAGCCAGAGAGGGTACGGTTCGCGCGATCAGCCCCAGCATTTT.

This clone was counted a few times. This rearrangement joins TRBV6-5 to TRBJ2-7; weak D call: TRBD1 (5 bases). V lost 7 bases and J 6 bases, leaving 10 bases between the germline ends. Germline CDR1 reads MNHEY; CDR2 reads SVGAGI. The CDR3 is made up of 11 amino acids. The CDR3 sequence: CASIHGAEQYF. CDR3 nucleotide sequence: TGTGCCAGCATTCATGGGGCCGAGCAGTACTTC.

The rearrangement links TRBV6-5 to TRBJ1-5, with D perhaps matching TRBD1 (5 bases). Germline V gives CDR1 MNHEY, CDR2 SVGAGI. V lost 7 bases and J 6 bases, leaving 13 bases between the germline ends. The CDR3 spans 13 residues. CDR3 sequence (DNA): TGTGCCAGCACCCCGGGGGGGAGTCAGCCCCAGCATTTT. Translation: CASTPGGSQPQHF.

The V and J genes are TRBV29-1 and TRBJ1-1; D is perhaps TRBD1 (5 bases). Germline lookup yields CDR1 SQVTM and CDR2 ANQGSEA. The CDR3 totals 13 residues. V dropped 2 bases and J dropped 4 bases, with 11 bases sitting between them. The CDR3 reads CSVETRARTEAFF. The CDR3 DNA follows: TGCAGCGTTGAAACCAGGGCCCGCACTGAAGCTTTCTTT. The whole variable domain, filled in from reference TRBV29-1 and TRBJ1-1, reads SAVISQKPSRDICQRGTSLTIQCQVDSQVTMMFWYRQQPGQSLTLIATANQGSEATYESGFVIDKFPISRPNLTFSTLTVSNMSPEDSSIYLCSVETRARTEAFFGQGTRLTVV.

This chain links TRBV14 with TRBJ2-3; tentatively, D is TRBD2 (6 bases). The CDR3 is 20 amino acids. Trimming took off 3 bases at V and 3 bases at J, with 28 bases between the two ends. Germline-derived CDR1 and CDR2 are SGHDN and FVKESK. The CDR3 sequence: CASSQGGAFAGPIGTDTQYF. Here the CDR3 DNA reads TGTGCCAGCAGCCAGGGGGGAGCCTTTGCAGGCCCCATAGGGACAGATACGCAGTATTTT. Based on the CDR3 plus reference TRBV14 and TRBJ2-3, the full variable domain is EAGVTQFPSHSVIEKGQTVTLRCDPISGHDNLYWYRRVMGKEIKFLLHFVKESKQDESGMPNNRFLAERTGGTYSTLKVQPAELEDSGVYFCASSQGGAFAGPIGTDTQYFGPGTRLTVL.

The chain has TRBV11-2 and TRBJ2-7; D is undetermined. Trimming shortened V by 0 bases and J by 4 bases, and 4 bases separated the two germline ends. The CDR3 contains 12 residues. The germline V gene has CDR1 SGHAT and CDR2 FQNNGV. As DNA, the CDR3 is TGTGCCAGCAGCTTAGATCGGTACGAGCAGTACTTC. Its protein product is CASSLDRYEQYF.

The gene calls are TRBV6-5 and TRBJ1-1; D gene uncertain. The CDR3 contains 15 residues. Between the trimmed V and J ends, which lost 6 bases and 0 bases, there was a span of 14 bases. CDR1 and CDR2 (germline): MNHEY, SVGAGI. CDR3 sequence: CASRRITGMNTEAFF. DNA of the CDR3: TGTGCCAGCAGGCGGATTACGGGAATGAACACTGAAGCTTTCTTT.

This sequence joins TRBV24-1 and TRBJ1-5; TRBD1 matches at 7 bases. The CDR3 is 18 amino acids. From germline, CDR1 is KGHDR and CDR2 SFDVKD. J was trimmed by 2 bases and V by 9 bases; bases with no gene match: 18. This CDR3 is CATFYGTEDKIGNQPQHF. The CDR3 DNA reads TGTGCCACCTTCTACGGGACAGAAGATAAGATTGGCAATCAGCCCCAGCATTTT.

This chain joins TRBV12-5 and TRBJ2-1, with 8 bases matching TRBD2. V trimming: 2 bases; J trimming: 15 bases; junction bases outside the gene matches: 12. The CDR3 runs to 14 residues. The germline V gene has CDR1 LGHNT and CDR2 FRNRAP. The CDR3 coding sequence is TGTGCTAGTGGTTTGTTCGGCCGGGCGGGGGGTCCGTTCTTC. This sequence encodes CASGLFGRAGGPFF.

The gene calls are TRBV6-1 and TRBJ2-7; 9 bases align to TRBD2. The J segment lost 2 bases and the V segment lost 0 bases, leaving 5 bases of the junction unmatched. Germline V gives CDR1 MNHNS, CDR2 SASEGT. This CDR3 spans 16 amino acids. In DNA, the CDR3 is TGTGCCAGCAGTGAAGCCGGGACTAGCACTGCCTACGAGCAGTACTTC. Amino acid sequence: CASSEAGTSTAYEQYF.

The chain couples TRBV10-2 to TRBJ1-1; TRBD1 is a possible D gene (5 bases). With 3 bases removed from V and 4 bases from J, the gap between germline ends came to 12 bases. Germline V gives CDR1 WSHSY, CDR2 SAAADI. This CDR3 is 14 amino acids long. CDR3 in amino acids: CASSDVGDSTEAFF. The CDR3 nucleotides are TGCGCCAGCAGTGATGTAGGGGACTCCACTGAAGCTTTCTTT.

There are a few counts of this clone. This chain connects TRBV5-8 to TRBJ1-2; D might be TRBD1 (5 bases). CDR1 and CDR2 (germline): SGHTS, YDEGEE. CDR3 length: 14 amino acids. V was pared by 0 bases and J by 6 bases, with 12 bases between. Here the CDR3 reads CASSLADSLNGYTF. The CDR3 nucleotides read TGTGCCAGCAGCTTGGCCGACAGTCTAAATGGCTACACCTTC.

The chain uses TRBV2 and TRBJ2-4; 8 positions agree with TRBD1. The CDR3 has 15 amino acids. In germline, CDR1 is SNHLY, CDR2 FYNNEI. J gave up 8 bases and V 6 bases, and 12 bases lay outside the gene matches. The CDR3: CASSEMDRVGDIQYF. DNA for the CDR3: TGTGCCAGCAGCGAGATGGACAGGGTGGGTGACATTCAGTACTTC.

J is TRBJ1-1 and V is TRBV19; 8 bases match TRBD1. J gave up 1 base and V 7 bases, and 5 bases lay outside the gene matches. The CDR3 totals 14 residues. Germline loops: CDR1 LNHDA, CDR2 SQIVND (reference sequence). This CDR3 is CASIRTGWNTEAFF. In nucleotides, the CDR3 is TGTGCCAGTATACGGACAGGGTGGAACACTGAAGCTTTCTTT.

CDR3 sequence: CASTLSGSSTDTQYF. In DNA form, the CDR3 reads TGTGCCAGCACCCTCAGCGGTTCCAGCACAGATACGCAGTATTTT. This chain joins TRBV6-4 and TRBJ2-3, with D perhaps matching TRBD2 (5 bases). Trimming left V 7 bases short and J 0 bases short, with 14 bases between. The CDR3 length is 15 residues. Germline V gene lookup returns CDR1 MRHNA and CDR2 SNTAGT.

The chain uses TRBV30 and TRBJ2-5; D is uncertain. The CDR3 extends over 13 amino acids. Deletions cut 2 bases from V and 5 bases from J, with 12 bases between. Per the germline V gene, CDR1 is GTSNPN and CDR2 is SVGIG (reference sequence). CDR3 loop: CAWSLTPYETQYF. The DNA of the CDR3 is TGTGCCTGGAGTCTCACTCCTTATGAGACCCAGTACTTC.

The V gene is TRBV19, the J gene TRBJ1-6; 7 bases match TRBD1. The ends lost 4 bases at V and 8 bases at J; junction bases unmatched: 11. The CDR3 is made up of 16 amino acids. CDR1 and CDR2 (germline): LNHDA, SQIVND (reference sequence). For the CDR3, the DNA is TGTGCCAGTAGTACCAGGACAGGAGTTGGGTATTCACCCCTCCACTTT. This gives the protein CASSTRTGVGYSPLHF.

This clone appeared a single time. The chain recombines TRBV25-1 with TRBJ1-1; no reliable D call. The CDR3 sequence is 12 residues long. V shed 4 bases and J shed 0 bases, with 3 bases lying between them. Germline V CDR1 and CDR2: MGHDK, SYGVNS. This chain's CDR3 is CASSVMNTEAFF. The CDR3, as DNA: TGTGCCAGCAGTGTCATGAACACTGAAGCTTTCTTT. Together with reference TRBV25-1 and TRBJ1-1, the CDR3 gives the full variable domain: EADIYQTPRYLVIGTGKKITLECSQTMGHDKMYWYQQDPGMELHLIHYSYGVNSTEKGDLSSESTVSRIRTEHFPLTLESARPSHTSQYLCASSVMNTEAFFGQGTRLTVV.